This T cell receptor beta chain is from a study of blood T cell repertoires in COVID-19. Clones were sequenced by immunoSEQ multiplex PCR, and TCRdb holds only the in-frame ones, with some missing. The sample has about 150,000 clones, roughly 80% seen once; the top ten hold 25% to 30%. The CDR3 covers 13 residues. The V and J ends lost 5 bases and 8 bases respectively, with 15 bases between them. J is TRBJ1-2 and V is TRBV12-3 or TRBV12-4; the D gene is possibly TRBD1 (5 bases). The sequencing input was peripheral blood. The sequence was collected from a woman in her sixties or seventies with acute or convalescent COVID-19. The CDR3 sequence is CASSRGEGRGYTF. CDR3 nucleotides: TGTGCCAGCAGTCGCGGGGAGGGGCGAGGCTACACCTTC.